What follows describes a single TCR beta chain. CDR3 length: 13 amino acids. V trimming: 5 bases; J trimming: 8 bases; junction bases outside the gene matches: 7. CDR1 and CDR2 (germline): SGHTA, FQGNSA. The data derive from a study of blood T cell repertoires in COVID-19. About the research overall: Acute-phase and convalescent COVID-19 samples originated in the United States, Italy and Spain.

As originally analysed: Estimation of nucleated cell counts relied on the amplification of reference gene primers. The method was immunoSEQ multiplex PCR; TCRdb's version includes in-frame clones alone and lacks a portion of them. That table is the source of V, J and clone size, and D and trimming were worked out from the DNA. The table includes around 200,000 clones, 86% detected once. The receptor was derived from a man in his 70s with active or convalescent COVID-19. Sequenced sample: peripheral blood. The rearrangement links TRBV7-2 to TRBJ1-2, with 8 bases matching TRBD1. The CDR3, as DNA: TGTGCCAGCAGCCCGGACAGGGAGGAAGGCTACACCTTC. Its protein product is CASSPDREEGYTF.